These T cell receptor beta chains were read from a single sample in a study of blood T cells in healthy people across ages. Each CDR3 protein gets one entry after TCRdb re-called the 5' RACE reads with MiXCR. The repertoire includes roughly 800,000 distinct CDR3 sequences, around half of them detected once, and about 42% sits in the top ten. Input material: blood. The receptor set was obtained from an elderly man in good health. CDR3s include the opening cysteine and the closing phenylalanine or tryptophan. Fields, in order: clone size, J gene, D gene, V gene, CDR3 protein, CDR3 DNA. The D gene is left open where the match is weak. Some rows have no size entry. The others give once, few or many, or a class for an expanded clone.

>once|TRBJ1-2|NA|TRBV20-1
CSASWEGGYTF
TGCAGTGCTAGTTGGGAGGGTGGCTACACCTTC
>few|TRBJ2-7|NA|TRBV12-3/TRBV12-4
CASSLSTGHEQYF
TGTGCCAGCAGTTTATCGACAGGCCACGAGCAGTACTTC
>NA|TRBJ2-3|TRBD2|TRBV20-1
CSARGTSGTDAQYF
TGCAGTGCTAGGGGGACTAGCGGCACAGATGCGCAGTATTTT
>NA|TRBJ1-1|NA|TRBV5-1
CASSSKTLIPLNTEAFF
TGCGCCAGCAGCTCCAAAACTTTGATCCCTCTGAACACTGAAGCTTTCTTT
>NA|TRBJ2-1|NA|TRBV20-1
CSARGAGEIYNEQFF
TGCAGTGCTAGAGGGGCAGGGGAGATTTACAATGAGCAGTTCTTC
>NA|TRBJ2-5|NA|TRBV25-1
CASSDQKPFQETQYF
TGTGCCAGCAGTGATCAAAAACCATTCCAAGAGACCCAGTACTTC
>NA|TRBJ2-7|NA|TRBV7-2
CACSLVLGGEQYF
TGTGCCTGCAGCTTAGTACTAGGGGGCGAGCAGTACTTC
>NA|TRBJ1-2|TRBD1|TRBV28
CASGDRRIAGYTF
TGTGCCAGCGGGGACAGGAGGATTGCGGGCTACACCTTC
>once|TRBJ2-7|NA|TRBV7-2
CASSVRSGSYEQYF
TGTGCCAGCAGCGTGCGATCAGGCTCCTACGAGCAGTACTTC
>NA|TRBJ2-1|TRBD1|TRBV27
CASSFLYRGDDEQFF
TGTGCCAGCAGTTTTTTGTACAGGGGAGACGATGAGCAGTTCTTC
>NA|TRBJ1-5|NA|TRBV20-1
CSAARGYNQPQHF
TGCAGTGCTGCCCGCGGGTACAATCAGCCCCAGCATTTT
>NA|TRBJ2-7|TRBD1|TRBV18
CASSPSRIPGQDSYEQYF
TGTGCCAGCTCACCAAGCCGAATACCGGGACAGGACTCCTACGAGCAGTACTTC
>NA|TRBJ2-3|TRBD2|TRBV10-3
CAIGLAGEIDTQYF
TGTGCCATCGGACTAGCGGGAGAAATAGATACGCAGTATTTT
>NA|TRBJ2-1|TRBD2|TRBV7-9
CASSLVTSGRHNEQFF
TGTGCCAGCAGCTTAGTGACTAGCGGGCGCCACAATGAGCAGTTCTTC
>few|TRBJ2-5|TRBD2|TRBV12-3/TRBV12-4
CASSPLAGGRETQYF
TGTGCCAGCAGCCCGTTAGCGGGAGGGAGGGAGACCCAGTACTTC
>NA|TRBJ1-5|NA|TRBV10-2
CASSDLYQPQHF
TGCGCCAGCAGTGACCTCTATCAGCCCCAGCATTTT
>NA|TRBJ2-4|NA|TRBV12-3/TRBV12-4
CASSSTANIQYF
TGTGCCAGCAGCAGCACGGCAAACATTCAGTACTTC
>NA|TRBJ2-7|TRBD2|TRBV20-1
CSPRGGAGPYEQYF
TGCAGTCCACGAGGCGGAGCGGGACCCTACGAGCAGTACTTC
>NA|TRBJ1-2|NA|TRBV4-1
CASSHPGPIYGYTF
TGCGCCAGCAGCCACCCGGGACCCATCTATGGCTACACCTTC
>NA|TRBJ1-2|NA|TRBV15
CATSRDQGKGKGYTF
TGTGCCACCAGCAGAGATCAGGGCAAGGGAAAAGGCTACACCTTC